This T cell receptor beta chain was observed in a study of identical twins. TCRdb reprocessed the 5' RACE reads via MiXCR and lists one record per CDR3 protein. This table holds 500,000 to 550,000 distinct CDR3 sequences, roughly a fifth found once. The germline gives CDR1 SGHVS, CDR2 FQNEAQ. Trimming left V 5 bases short and J 0 bases short, with 8 bases between. This CDR3 region has 15 residues. This clonotype was seen a handful of times. The same sample was also studied in work on T cells expressing NK-cell markers.

The sequenced sample consisted of CD4+ T cells sorted from blood. This receptor was obtained from a woman aged 18-29 years in good health. The chain carries TRBV7-8 and TRBJ2-6; D is uncertain. CDR3 amino acids: CASSASYSGANVLTF. CDR3 nucleotides: TGTGCCAGCAGCGCGTCTTACTCTGGGGCCAACGTCCTGACTTTC.